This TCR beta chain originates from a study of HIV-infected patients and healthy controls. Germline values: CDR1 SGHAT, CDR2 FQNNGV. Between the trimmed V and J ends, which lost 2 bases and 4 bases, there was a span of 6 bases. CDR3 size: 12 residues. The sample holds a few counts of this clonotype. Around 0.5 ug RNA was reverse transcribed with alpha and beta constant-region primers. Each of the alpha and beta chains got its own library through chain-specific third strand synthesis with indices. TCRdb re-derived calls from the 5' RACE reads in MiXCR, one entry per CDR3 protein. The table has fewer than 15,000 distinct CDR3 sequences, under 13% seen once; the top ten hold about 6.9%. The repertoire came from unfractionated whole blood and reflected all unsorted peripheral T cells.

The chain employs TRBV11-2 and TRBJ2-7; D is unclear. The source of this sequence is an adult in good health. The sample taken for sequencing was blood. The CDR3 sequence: CASSLFEYEQYF. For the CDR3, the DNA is TGTGCCAGCAGCTTATTCGAGTACGAGCAGTACTTC.